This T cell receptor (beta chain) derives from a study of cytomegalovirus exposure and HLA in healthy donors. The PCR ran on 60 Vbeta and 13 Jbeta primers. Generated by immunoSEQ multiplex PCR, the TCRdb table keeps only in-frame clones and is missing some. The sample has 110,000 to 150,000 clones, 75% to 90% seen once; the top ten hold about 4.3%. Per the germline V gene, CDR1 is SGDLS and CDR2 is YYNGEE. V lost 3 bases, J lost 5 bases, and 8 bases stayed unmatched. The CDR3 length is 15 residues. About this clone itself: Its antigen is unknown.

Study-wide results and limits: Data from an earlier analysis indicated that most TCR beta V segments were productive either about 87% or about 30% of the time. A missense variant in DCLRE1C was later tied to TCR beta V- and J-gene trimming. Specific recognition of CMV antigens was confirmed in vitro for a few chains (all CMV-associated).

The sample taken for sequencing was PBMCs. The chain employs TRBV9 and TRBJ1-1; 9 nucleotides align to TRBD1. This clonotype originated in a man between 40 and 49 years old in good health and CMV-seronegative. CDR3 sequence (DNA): TGTGCCAGCAGCGGACAGGGGGATAGGGTGACTGAAGCTTTCTTT. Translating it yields CASSGQGDRVTEAFF.